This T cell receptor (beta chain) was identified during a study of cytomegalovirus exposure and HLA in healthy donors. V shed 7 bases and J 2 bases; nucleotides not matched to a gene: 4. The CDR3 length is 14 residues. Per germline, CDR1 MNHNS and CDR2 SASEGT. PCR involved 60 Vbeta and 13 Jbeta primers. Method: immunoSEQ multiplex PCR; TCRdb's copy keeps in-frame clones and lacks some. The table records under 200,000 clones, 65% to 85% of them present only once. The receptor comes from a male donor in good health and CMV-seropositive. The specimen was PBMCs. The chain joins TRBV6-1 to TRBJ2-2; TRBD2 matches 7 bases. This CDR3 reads CASIGTTNTGELFF. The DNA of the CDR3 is TGTGCCAGCATTGGGACTACCAACACCGGGGAGCTGTTTTTT.